This entry is about one T cell receptor beta chain. Its antigen is not known. There are 17 residues in the CDR3. Germline lookup yields CDR1 MNHEY and CDR2 SVGEGT. TCRdb re-called the 5' RACE reads and gives one entry per CDR3 protein, without DNA. There are roughly 450,000 distinct CDR3 sequences in the sample, with about 1.5% held by the top ten. These data come from a study of T cells expressing NK-cell markers. About the research overall: Out of eight donors sequenced, seven tested HCMV-seropositive and the remaining one seronegative. The study's findings and limits: Whether expanded NKG2C-expressing T cell clones recognize HCMV is unknown. The dominant NKG2C+ clonotypes represented about 1.0-7.0% of CD8+ T cells in six donors. There were a handful of donors in whom these clonotypes also led the CD3+CD56-NKG2C+ fraction.

Sequenced material: blood T cells: a sorted CD56 or NKG2C T cell subset, CD4+ or CD8+ T cells, or bulk PBMC T cells (not recorded which). J is TRBJ1-1 and V is TRBV6-2 or TRBV6-3; TCRdb proposes TRBD1, but this gene call is untestable without DNA. This clonotype was obtained from a woman in her forties or fifties in good health. The chain's CDR3 is CASSYSTIEGRGAEAFF.